This T cell receptor (beta chain) was captured in a study of blood T cells in healthy people across ages. This clonotype occurred a few times. Combining a sample-barcoded 5' primer with a J-beta primer mix, a second PCR ran for roughly 6 to 12 cycles. TCRdb re-called the 5' RACE reads through MiXCR, storing one row per CDR3 protein. Of almost 1 million distinct CDR3 sequences listed, 45% to 60% were seen once; the top ten hold over 20%. Trimming took 4 bases from V and 6 from J, leaving 12 bases between them. Per germline, CDR1 SQVTM and CDR2 ANQGSEA. This CDR3 spans 13 amino acids. Material for sequencing was blood. This TCR derives from a woman in her fifties or sixties in good health. The chain joins TRBV29-1 to TRBJ1-4; TRBD1 is a possible D gene (5 bases). The CDR3 coding sequence is TGCAGCGTTGCAGGGAAGGGCTATGAAAAACTGTTTTTT. It yields the protein CSVAGKGYEKLFF.